The 27 T cell receptor beta chains in this list originate from one sample, sequenced in a study of cytomegalovirus exposure and HLA in healthy donors. PCR was performed using 60 Vbeta and 13 Jbeta primers. Method: immunoSEQ multiplex PCR; TCRdb's copy keeps in-frame clones and lacks some. The clone table shows some 56,000 clones, with the ten largest holding 9.5% to 15%. The sequencing sample was made of PBMCs. These receptors were taken from a woman aged 25 to 45 in good health and CMV-seropositive.

This chain connects TRBV6-1 to TRBJ1-6; D is perhaps TRBD1 (5 bases). The V end was cut by 7 bases, the J end by 6 bases, with 16 bases between. CDR3 length: 15 amino acids. Germline CDR1 MNHNS, CDR2 SASEGT. The CDR3 DNA sequence: TGTGCCAGCATATGGGGCCGAGGAAGTAATTCACCCCTCCACTTT. Amino acid sequence: CASIWGRGSNSPLHF.

In DNA, the CDR3 is TGTGCCAGCAGCCCCCTTCACCAGGACTCATATGCGGCCCAGTACTTC. It translates to CASSPLHQDSYAAQYF. The V gene is TRBV4-2, the J gene TRBJ2-5; a possible D gene is TRBD2 (5 bases). Germline V gives CDR1 LGHNA, CDR2 YNFKEQ. V lost 4 bases to trimming and J lost 9 bases, with 24 bases between them. The CDR3 totals 16 residues.

The chain employs TRBV29-1 and TRBJ2-3, with 10 nucleotides matching TRBD1. The CDR3 is made up of 13 amino acids. J was trimmed by 4 bases and V by 7 bases; bases with no gene match: 5. Per the germline V gene, CDR1 is SQVTM and CDR2 is ANQGSEA. CDR3 sequence: CSGTTGGADTQYF. The CDR3 coding sequence is TGCAGCGGCACGACAGGGGGCGCAGATACGCAGTATTTT.

The V and J genes are TRBV5-1 and TRBJ2-2; TRBD2 matches 11 bases. The CDR3 covers 17 residues. Trimming cost V 4 bases and J 1 base; bases outside gene matches: 6. The germline gives CDR1 SGHRS, CDR2 YFSETQ. CDR3 loop: CASSAGTSGLNTGELFF. CDR3 sequence (DNA): TGCGCCAGCAGCGCGGGGACTAGCGGACTGAACACCGGGGAGCTGTTTTTT.

J is TRBJ2-1 and V is TRBV19; TRBD1 agrees at 7 bases. This CDR3 is built from 14 residues. The trim removed 6 bases at V and 4 bases at J, leaving 6 bases unmatched. In germline, CDR1 is LNHDA, CDR2 SQIVND (reference sequence). The CDR3 nucleotides read TGTGCCAGTAGCGGGACAGCAAAATACAATGAGCAGTTCTTC. It translates to CASSGTAKYNEQFF.

The genes are TRBV11-2 and TRBJ1-4; maybe TRBD1 (6 bases). From germline, CDR1 is SGHAT and CDR2 FQNNGV. The CDR3 extends over 14 amino acids. Trimming took 5 bases from V and 5 from J, leaving 12 bases between them. CDR3 in DNA: TGTGCCAGCAGCACTGACAGGACGAATGAAAAACTGTTTTTT. Translation gives CASSTDRTNEKLFF.

The chain joins TRBV5-1 to TRBJ2-5; perhaps TRBD1 as D (7 bases). The CDR3 consists of 14 residues. The V and J ends lost 2 bases and 4 bases respectively, with 12 bases between them. Germline CDR1 SGHRS, CDR2 YFSETQ. CDR3 in DNA: TGCGCCAGCAGCTTTGGAGGGGGCCCAGAGACCCAGTACTTC. As protein: CASSFGGGPETQYF.

The rearrangement links TRBV29-1 to TRBJ2-7, with 9 bases that match TRBD2. V lost 6 bases, J lost 3 bases, and 6 bases stayed unmatched. The germline CDR1 and CDR2 sequences are SQVTM and ANQGSEA. This CDR3 has 13 amino acids. CDR3 DNA sequence: TGCAGCGTGAAGCGGGGGGCGAGCTACGAGCAGTACTTC. Translated: CSVKRGASYEQYF.

The CDR3 reads CASSGRNVAGELFF. The CDR3 nucleotides are TGCGCCAGCAGCGGGAGAAACGTAGCCGGGGAGCTGTTTTTT. The chain links TRBV5-1 to TRBJ2-2, with D perhaps TRBD2 (5 bases). The germline V gene has CDR1 SGHRS and CDR2 YFSETQ. V was cut by 4 bases and J by 6 bases, with 13 bases left in between. CDR3 size: 14 residues.

This chain joins TRBV5-5 and TRBJ2-7; D is perhaps TRBD1 (6 bases). Trimming cost V 0 bases and J 7 bases, with 11 bases left between them. The CDR3 loop spans 13 amino acids. Germline V gives CDR1 SGHKS, CDR2 YYEKEE (reference sequence). The CDR3 here is CASSLGGGTEQYF. In DNA, the CDR3 is TGTGCCAGCAGCTTGGGAGGGGGTACGGAGCAGTACTTC.

CDR3 DNA: TGTGCCGGTGTAGCGGGACCCTCCTACGAGCAGTACTTC. This encodes CAGVAGPSYEQYF. V and J are TRBV6-4 and TRBJ2-7; 8 positions match TRBD2. From germline, CDR1 is MRHNA and CDR2 SNTAGT. CDR3 length: 13 residues. V was pared by 11 bases and J by 0 bases, with 6 bases of the junction left unmatched.

V is TRBV11-3 and J is TRBJ2-7, with 8 positions matching TRBD1. J gave up 2 bases and V 5 bases, and 2 bases lay outside the gene matches. Germline V CDR1 and CDR2: SGHNT, YENEEA. The CDR3 is 13 residues long. CDR3: CASSDRGTYEQYF. The CDR3, as DNA: TGTGCCAGCAGCGACAGGGGCACCTACGAGCAGTACTTC.

This sequence joins TRBV27 and TRBJ1-3, with a tentative D call TRBD1 (5 bases). The CDR3 spans 14 residues. The V and J ends lost 6 bases and 1 base respectively, with 10 bases between them. Per germline, CDR1 MNHEY and CDR2 SMNVEV (reference sequence). CDR3 sequence (DNA): TGTGCCAGCAGCTTGACAGTTTCTGGAAACACCATATATTTT. It codes for CASSLTVSGNTIYF.

The J gene is TRBJ2-3, the V gene TRBV6-1; D ambiguous. Trimming removed 1 base from V and 4 bases from J, with 9 bases in between. Looked up from germline, CDR1 is MNHNS and CDR2 is SASEGT. This CDR3 is 14 amino acids long. In nucleotides, the CDR3 is TGTGCCAGCAGTGAAGACACCCCTGCAGATACGCAGTATTTT. Its protein is CASSEDTPADTQYF.

V and J are TRBV6-5 and TRBJ2-3; a weak D match, TRBD1 (5 bases). The V gene lost 5 bases and the J gene lost 2 bases, with 14 bases spanning the gap. CDR1 and CDR2 from the germline V gene are MNHEY and SVGAGI. The CDR3 covers 15 residues. This chain's CDR3 is CASSRDSDNTDTQYF. As DNA, the CDR3 is TGTGCCAGCAGTCGCGATTCGGACAACACAGATACGCAGTATTTT.

The V call is TRBV6-1, the J call TRBJ2-3; 7 nucleotides line up with TRBD1. Germline CDR1 and CDR2: MNHNS and SASEGT. The CDR3 is made up of 13 amino acids. V gave up 7 bases and J gave up 3 bases; unmatched junction bases: 4. CDR3 nucleotides: TGTGCCAGCAAGGGGGCCAGTACAGATACGCAGTATTTT. It translates to CASKGASTDTQYF.

The chain couples TRBV6-1 to TRBJ1-2, with 12 bases matching TRBD1. The J segment lost 7 bases and the V segment lost 3 bases, leaving 9 bases of the junction unmatched. The CDR3 length is 16 residues. CDR1 MNHNS and CDR2 SASEGT come from the germline V gene. For the CDR3, the DNA is TGTGCCAGCAGTGAGGCGGGGACAGGGGGCGCAGGTGGCTACACCTTC. Protein sequence: CASSEAGTGGAGGYTF.

The chain carries TRBV5-1 and TRBJ2-7; 10 nucleotides align to TRBD2. The germline V gene encodes CDR1 SGHRS and CDR2 YFSETQ. V lost 2 bases, J lost 0 bases, and 2 bases stayed unmatched. The CDR3 spans 15 residues. The CDR3 region is CASSFSGGSSYEQYF. The CDR3 DNA reads as TGCGCCAGCAGCTTTAGCGGGGGGAGCTCCTACGAGCAGTACTTC.

The V call is TRBV27, the J call TRBJ2-5, with D possibly being TRBD1 (6 bases). This CDR3 comprises 14 residues. V was clipped by 2 bases and J by 5 bases, with 12 bases between them. The germline gives CDR1 MNHEY, CDR2 SMNVEV (reference sequence). The CDR3 DNA reads as TGTGCCAGCAGTTTAGGGCAGGGGCGCGAGACCCAGTACTTC. Translated: CASSLGQGRETQYF.

About this clone itself: A read error may produce the germline difference seen at one junction end. The chain is built from TRBV19 and TRBJ1-6, with D unclear. The CDR3 runs to 16 residues. Germline loops: CDR1 LNHDA, CDR2 SQIVND (reference sequence). The CDR3 loop is CASSMEALGYNSHLHF. In DNA form, the CDR3 reads TGTGCCAGTAGTATGGAGGCCCTGGGGTATAATTCACACCTCCACTTT.

The chain recombines TRBV5-4 with TRBJ1-4; 7 bases are shared with TRBD1. Trimming at V came to 6 bases and at J to 8 bases, leaving 10 bases not matched to a gene. Looked up from germline, CDR1 is SGHNT and CDR2 is YYREEE (reference sequence). This CDR3 is 14 amino acids long. CDR3 coding DNA: TGTGCCAGCACTGACAGGGCGGAAGGAGAAAAACTGTTTTTT. Translating gives CASTDRAEGEKLFF. The full variable domain, in which reference TRBV5-4 and TRBJ1-4 provide the parts outside the CDR3, is ETGVTQSPTHLIKTRGQQVTLRCSSQSGHNTVSWYQQALGQGPQFIFQYYREEENGRGNFPPRFSGLQFPNYSSELNVNALELDDSALYLCASTDRAEGEKLFFGSGTQLSVL.

The chain uses TRBV10-2 and TRBJ2-2, with D tentatively TRBD2 (6 bases). Germline lookup yields CDR1 WSHSY and CDR2 SAAADI. This CDR3 comprises 14 residues. The ends were cut back, 6 bases at V and 3 bases at J, with 11 bases in the middle. CDR3 bases: TGCGCCAGCAGATACCGGGAGCACACCGGGGAGCTGTTTTTT. Its protein is CASRYREHTGELFF.

A note on this clone: The junction departs from the called germline gene at one end, perhaps through a read error. The J gene is TRBJ2-5, the V gene TRBV28, with D possibly being TRBD2 (7 bases). Germline values: CDR1 MDHEN, CDR2 SYDVKM. This CDR3 is built from 14 residues. The CDR3: CASSLAGARENQYF. The CDR3 DNA is TGTGCCAGCAGTTTAGCGGGGGCCCGAGAGAACCAGTACTTC. Using reference TRBV28 and TRBJ2-5 for the parts outside the CDR3, the full variable domain is DVKVTQSSRYLVKRTGEKVFLECVQDMDHENMFWYRQDPGLGLRLIYFSYDVKMKEKGDIPEGYSVSREKKERFSLILESASTNQTSMYLCASSLAGARENQYFGPGTRLLVL.

This rearrangement joins TRBV29-1 to TRBJ1-4; 9 nucleotides agree with TRBD1. The CDR3 has 13 residues. Per the germline V gene, CDR1 is SQVTM and CDR2 is ANQGSEA. J lost 7 bases, V lost 3 bases, and 3 bases had no gene match. The CDR3 region is CSVEQDRGEKLFF. Here the CDR3 DNA reads TGCAGCGTTGAGCAGGACAGGGGTGAAAAACTGTTTTTT.

The chain recombines TRBV6-5 with TRBJ1-4, with TRBD1 matching 8 bases. The CDR3 is 15 residues long. The trim removed 2 bases at V and 3 bases at J, leaving 2 bases unmatched. The germline CDR1 and CDR2 sequences are MNHEY and SVGAGI. The CDR3 DNA is TGTGCCAGCAGTTACGCACAGGGGGCTAATGAAAAACTGTTTTTT. Translated, it gives CASSYAQGANEKLFF.

V usage is TRBV4-1 and J usage is TRBJ2-2; 7 bases agree with TRBD2. The germline V gene has CDR1 MGHRA and CDR2 YSYEKL. Losses at the gene ends were 1 base for V and 1 base for J; bases not matched to a gene: 9. The length of the CDR3 is 18 residues. In nucleotides, the CDR3 is TGCGCCAGCAGCCAAGCAGGGCCAGCGGGGATGAACACCGGGGAGCTGTTTTTT. Its protein is CASSQAGPAGMNTGELFF.

The rearrangement joins TRBV7-9 to TRBJ2-2; 7 nucleotides match TRBD2. The CDR3 length is 14 residues. V shed 5 bases, J shed 5 bases, and the junction held 5 bases outside the gene matches. Germline CDR1 and CDR2: SEHNR and FQNEAQ (reference sequence). CDR3 sequence (DNA): TGTGCCAGCAGCCGCGTACTAGCGACCGGGGAGCTGTTTTTT. Amino acid sequence: CASSRVLATGELFF.